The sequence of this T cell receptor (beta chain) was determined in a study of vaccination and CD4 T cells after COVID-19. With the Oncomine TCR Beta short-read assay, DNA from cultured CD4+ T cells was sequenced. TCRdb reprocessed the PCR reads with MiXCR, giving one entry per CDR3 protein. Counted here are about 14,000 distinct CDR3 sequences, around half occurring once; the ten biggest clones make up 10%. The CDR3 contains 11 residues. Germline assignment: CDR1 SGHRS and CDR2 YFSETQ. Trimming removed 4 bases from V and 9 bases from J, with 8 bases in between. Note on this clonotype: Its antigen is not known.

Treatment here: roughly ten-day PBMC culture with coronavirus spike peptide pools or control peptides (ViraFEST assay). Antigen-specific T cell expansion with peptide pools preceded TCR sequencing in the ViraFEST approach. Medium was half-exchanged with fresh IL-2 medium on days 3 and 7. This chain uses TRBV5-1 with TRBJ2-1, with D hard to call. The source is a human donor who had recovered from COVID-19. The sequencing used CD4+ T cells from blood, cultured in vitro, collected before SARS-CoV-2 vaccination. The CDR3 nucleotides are TGCGCCAGCAGCGCTAGACGTGAGCAGTTCTTC. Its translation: CASSARREQFF.